A selection of T cell receptor beta chains follows, all from one sample in a study of shared clonotypes between healthy human individuals. Sequencing used immunoSEQ multiplex PCR; TCRdb keeps in-frame clones, though not all of them. The data hold some 1 million clones, with around 74% observed a single time. Sequenced material: memory CD4+ T cells sorted from blood. These receptors came from a man between 18 and 35 years old in good health. Both conserved end residues are part of each CDR3. Each record gives: clone size, J gene, D gene, V gene, CDR3 protein, CDR3 DNA. D genes are given only for firm matches. A clone size is listed for some rows: how often the clone was seen (once, few, many), or a class if it is expanded.

abundance: .
j_gene: TRBJ2-3
d_gene: TRBD2
v_gene: TRBV27
CDR3aa: CASSRTSGSKADTQYF
CDR3nt: TGTGCCAGCAGTAGGACTAGCGGGAGTAAGGCAGATACGCAGTATTTT

abundance: .
j_gene: TRBJ2-6
d_gene: .
v_gene: TRBV9
CDR3aa: CASSVRAGANVLTF
CDR3nt: TGTGCCAGCAGCGTCCGGGCCGGGGCCAACGTCCTGACTTTC

abundance: .
j_gene: TRBJ1-1
d_gene: .
v_gene: TRBV5-1
CDR3aa: CASSFGRTNAEAFF
CDR3nt: TGCGCCAGCAGCTTTGGGCGGACTAACGCTGAAGCTTTCTTT

abundance: .
j_gene: TRBJ2-3
d_gene: .
v_gene: TRBV6-6
CDR3aa: CASTDHSRRGTDTQYF
CDR3nt: TGTGCCAGCACGGATCATTCAAGGAGGGGCACAGATACGCAGTATTTT

abundance: .
j_gene: TRBJ2-7
d_gene: .
v_gene: TRBV15
CDR3aa: CATSRDPRDEQYF
CDR3nt: TGTGCCACCAGCAGAGACCCCAGGGACGAGCAGTACTTC

abundance: once
j_gene: TRBJ1-5
d_gene: .
v_gene: TRBV5-1
CDR3aa: CASSFGPDSPQHF
CDR3nt: TGCGCCAGCAGCTTCGGTCCCGATTCGCCCCAGCATTTT

abundance: .
j_gene: TRBJ1-1
d_gene: .
v_gene: TRBV7-7
CDR3aa: CASSLVTDSEAFF
CDR3nt: TGTGCTAGCAGCTTAGTAACAGACAGTGAAGCTTTCTTT

abundance: .
j_gene: TRBJ1-4
d_gene: .
v_gene: TRBV18
CDR3aa: CASSPPPSSTNEKLFF
CDR3nt: TGTGCCAGCTCACCACCTCCGTCATCAACTAATGAAAAACTGTTTTTT

abundance: .
j_gene: TRBJ2-2
d_gene: TRBD2
v_gene: TRBV27
CDR3aa: CASSLGLAGNTGELFF
CDR3nt: TGTGCCAGCAGTCTCGGACTAGCGGGGAACACCGGGGAGCTGTTTTTT

abundance: .
j_gene: TRBJ2-1
d_gene: .
v_gene: TRBV7-2
CDR3aa: CASTTGRLAINEQFF
CDR3nt: TGTGCCAGCACCACTGGAAGGCTAGCGATAAATGAGCAGTTCTTC

abundance: few
j_gene: TRBJ2-7
d_gene: .
v_gene: TRBV21-1
CDR3aa: CASSKAWDRGNGRESYEQYF
CDR3nt: TGTGCCAGCAGCAAAGCTTGGGACAGGGGTAATGGGCGGGAATCCTACGAGCAGTACTTC

abundance: .
j_gene: TRBJ2-1
d_gene: .
v_gene: TRBV9
CDR3aa: CASSVGGFANEQFF
CDR3nt: TGTGCCAGCAGCGTAGGTGGGTTCGCCAATGAGCAGTTCTTC

abundance: .
j_gene: TRBJ2-7
d_gene: .
v_gene: TRBV25-1
CDR3aa: CASSEGGPSYEQYF
CDR3nt: TGTGCCAGCAGTGAAGGTGGCCCCTCCTACGAGCAGTACTTC

abundance: .
j_gene: TRBJ1-1
d_gene: .
v_gene: TRBV11-2
CDR3aa: CASSWLSDRVNTEAFF
CDR3nt: TGTGCCAGCAGCTGGTTGTCGGACAGAGTGAACACTGAAGCTTTCTTT

abundance: .
j_gene: TRBJ2-7
d_gene: TRBD1
v_gene: TRBV6-6
CDR3aa: CASSRQGVLNEQYF
CDR3nt: TGTGCCAGCAGTAGACAGGGAGTTCTCAACGAGCAGTACTTC

abundance: .
j_gene: TRBJ2-5
d_gene: .
v_gene: TRBV2
CDR3aa: CASSVSGSPRLETQYF
CDR3nt: TGTGCCAGCAGTGTATCGGGCAGCCCTCGGTTGGAGACCCAGTACTTC

abundance: once
j_gene: TRBJ2-7
d_gene: TRBD2
v_gene: TRBV7-9
CDR3aa: CASSGLAHEQYF
CDR3nt: TGTGCCAGCAGCGGACTAGCCCACGAGCAGTACTTC

abundance: .
j_gene: TRBJ2-2
d_gene: TRBD2
v_gene: TRBV5-1
CDR3aa: CASSLTSVNTGELFF
CDR3nt: TGCGCCAGCAGCTTGACTAGCGTCAACACCGGGGAGCTGTTTTTT

abundance: .
j_gene: TRBJ1-3
d_gene: .
v_gene: TRBV14
CDR3aa: CASSQGTAWGNTIYF
CDR3nt: TGTGCCAGCAGCCAAGGGACCGCCTGGGGAAACACCATATATTTT

abundance: many
j_gene: TRBJ2-5
d_gene: TRBD2
v_gene: TRBV7-8
CDR3aa: CASSEREGLETQYF
CDR3nt: TGTGCCAGCAGCGAGCGGGAGGGCCTGGAGACCCAGTACTTC

abundance: .
j_gene: TRBJ1-1
d_gene: .
v_gene: TRBV7-9
CDR3aa: CASSSRQQMNTEAFF
CDR3nt: TGTGCCAGCAGCTCGCGACAGCAGATGAACACTGAAGCTTTCTTT

abundance: .
j_gene: TRBJ1-1
d_gene: .
v_gene: TRBV20-1
CDR3aa: CSARREGAFF
CDR3nt: TGCAGTGCTAGAAGGGAGGGGGCTTTCTTT

abundance: .
j_gene: TRBJ2-1
d_gene: TRBD2
v_gene: TRBV19
CDR3aa: CASSISSGSHNEQFF
CDR3nt: TGTGCCAGTAGTATCTCTAGCGGGAGCCACAATGAGCAGTTCTTC

abundance: .
j_gene: TRBJ2-7
d_gene: .
v_gene: TRBV5-6
CDR3aa: CASSSGQSYEQYF
CDR3nt: TGTGCCAGCAGCTCCGGACAATCCTACGAGCAGTACTTC

abundance: .
j_gene: TRBJ2-3
d_gene: .
v_gene: TRBV6-1
CDR3aa: CASSEFGTTSTDTQYF
CDR3nt: TGTGCCAGCAGTGAGTTTGGGACAACTAGCACAGATACGCAGTATTTT

abundance: .
j_gene: TRBJ2-7
d_gene: TRBD2
v_gene: TRBV27
CDR3aa: CASSYGASGRGMGFYEQYF
CDR3nt: TGTGCCAGCAGCTATGGGGCTAGCGGGAGGGGAATGGGATTCTACGAGCAGTACTTC

abundance: many
j_gene: TRBJ2-1
d_gene: .
v_gene: TRBV5-1
CDR3aa: CASSLGLNEQFF
CDR3nt: TGCGCCAGCAGCTTGGGGCTCAATGAGCAGTTCTTC

abundance: .
j_gene: TRBJ1-5
d_gene: TRBD1
v_gene: TRBV19
CDR3aa: CASRETGTGGNQPQHF
CDR3nt: TGTGCCAGTAGGGAAACGGGGACAGGGGGTAATCAGCCCCAGCATTTT

abundance: .
j_gene: TRBJ1-5
d_gene: TRBD1
v_gene: TRBV19
CDR3aa: CASSPEGTVQQPQHF
CDR3nt: TGTGCCAGTAGTCCTGAAGGGACAGTGCAGCAGCCCCAGCATTTT

abundance: few
j_gene: TRBJ1-2
d_gene: .
v_gene: TRBV27
CDR3aa: CASSRLTDRGNGYTF
CDR3nt: TGTGCCAGCAGTCGTCTAACGGACCGAGGTAATGGCTACACCTTC

abundance: .
j_gene: TRBJ1-1
d_gene: .
v_gene: TRBV2
CDR3aa: CASSGPGDTEAFF
CDR3nt: TGTGCCAGCAGTGGTCCAGGGGACACTGAAGCTTTCTTT

abundance: few
j_gene: TRBJ1-1
d_gene: .
v_gene: TRBV5-1
CDR3aa: CASSLQGSTEAFF
CDR3nt: TGCGCCAGCAGCTTGCAGGGTTCCACTGAAGCTTTCTTT

abundance: .
j_gene: TRBJ2-1
d_gene: .
v_gene: TRBV2
CDR3aa: CASVRLAKEQFF
CDR3nt: TGTGCCAGCGTAAGACTCGCCAAGGAGCAGTTCTTC

abundance: .
j_gene: TRBJ1-1
d_gene: .
v_gene: TRBV6-5
CDR3aa: CASFDEMNTEAFF
CDR3nt: TGTGCCAGCTTCGACGAGATGAACACTGAAGCTTTCTTT

abundance: .
j_gene: TRBJ2-3
d_gene: TRBD1
v_gene: TRBV9
CDR3aa: CASSVGAGGLNTDTQYF
CDR3nt: TGTGCCAGCAGCGTAGGGGCAGGGGGCCTCAACACAGATACGCAGTATTTT

abundance: .
j_gene: TRBJ2-3
d_gene: .
v_gene: TRBV5-1
CDR3aa: CASSLRPTREDTQYF
CDR3nt: TGCGCCAGCAGCTTGCGCCCGACAAGGGAAGATACGCAGTATTTT

abundance: .
j_gene: TRBJ1-6
d_gene: .
v_gene: TRBV6-5
CDR3aa: CASSPRGGGSPLHF
CDR3nt: TGTGCCAGCAGCCCCCGGGGCGGGGGGTCACCCCTCCACTTT

abundance: .
j_gene: TRBJ2-5
d_gene: TRBD2
v_gene: TRBV7-2
CDR3aa: CASSYYLAGGSKGETQYF
CDR3nt: TGTGCCAGCAGCTATTATCTAGCGGGAGGTAGTAAAGGAGAGACCCAGTACTTC

abundance: .
j_gene: TRBJ2-5
d_gene: .
v_gene: TRBV10-3
CDR3aa: CASSSPFYQETQYF
CDR3nt: TGTGCCAGCAGTTCCCCCTTCTATCAAGAGACCCAGTACTTC

abundance: many
j_gene: TRBJ2-3
d_gene: TRBD2
v_gene: TRBV7-9
CDR3aa: CASSLAAWTSGKTDTQYF
CDR3nt: TGTGCCAGCAGCTTAGCCGCCTGGACTAGCGGGAAAACAGATACGCAGTATTTT

abundance: few
j_gene: TRBJ1-1
d_gene: .
v_gene: TRBV6-5
CDR3aa: CASSSGHKNTEAFF
CDR3nt: TGTGCCAGCAGTTCGGGACACAAGAACACTGAAGCTTTCTTT

abundance: .
j_gene: TRBJ2-5
d_gene: TRBD2
v_gene: TRBV2
CDR3aa: CASSAALGLASETQYF
CDR3nt: TGTGCCAGCAGTGCCGCTCTGGGACTAGCCTCAGAGACCCAGTACTTC

abundance: .
j_gene: TRBJ1-5
d_gene: .
v_gene: TRBV5-8
CDR3aa: CASSPRPHSNQPQHF
CDR3nt: TGTGCCAGCAGCCCGAGGCCCCATAGCAATCAGCCCCAGCATTTT

abundance: .
j_gene: TRBJ2-3
d_gene: .
v_gene: TRBV5-1
CDR3aa: CASRLTGYTDTQYF
CDR3nt: TGCGCCAGCAGACTGACAGGATACACAGATACGCAGTATTTT

abundance: .
j_gene: TRBJ2-7
d_gene: .
v_gene: TRBV28
CDR3aa: CASSRHGGGTFLTLYEQYF
CDR3nt: TGTGCCAGCAGTCGACACGGCGGGGGCACCTTTCTTACTCTCTACGAGCAGTACTTC

abundance: few
j_gene: TRBJ2-7
d_gene: .
v_gene: TRBV6-1
CDR3aa: CASSERGSLYEQYF
CDR3nt: TGTGCCAGCAGTGAACGAGGTTCCTTATACGAGCAGTACTTC

abundance: .
j_gene: TRBJ1-5
d_gene: .
v_gene: TRBV27
CDR3aa: CASSPVYREGPQPQHF
CDR3nt: TGTGCCAGCAGTCCGGTTTACAGGGAAGGTCCCCAGCCCCAGCATTTT